These T cell receptor beta chains were read from a single sample in a study of blood T cell repertoires in COVID-19. Only in-frame clones appear in the TCRdb table, and some are missing; sequencing was by immunoSEQ multiplex PCR. Seen here are under 250,000 clones, approximately 85% observed once, and the top ten hold approximately 9.6%. The sequencing input was PBMCs or T cells enriched from blood (not recorded which). The receptor set was obtained from a woman aged 50 to 60 with acute COVID-19. Each CDR3 is given with its conserved first and last residue. The D gene is left open where the match is weak. Only some rows state a clone size, as once, few, many or a class for expanded clones.

CDR3: CASSLSGGGITDTQYF
DNA: TGCGCCAGCAGCTTGTCGGGCGGGGGCATAACAGATACGCAGTATTTT
length: 16
V: TRBV5-1
J: TRBJ2-3
D: NA
size: NA

CDR3: CSVAGGQGAPYGYTF
DNA: TGCAGCGTTGCAGGAGGACAGGGGGCTCCCTATGGCTACACCTTC
length: 15
V: TRBV29-1
J: TRBJ1-2
D: TRBD1
size: NA

CDR3: CASSGRGTNTEAFF
DNA: TGTGCCAGCAGCGGACGGGGGACTAACACTGAAGCTTTCTTT
length: 14
V: TRBV9
J: TRBJ1-1
D: NA
size: NA

CDR3: CSVVGSSGNTIYF
DNA: TGCAGCGTTGTAGGGAGCTCTGGAAACACCATATATTTT
length: 13
V: TRBV29-1
J: TRBJ1-3
D: NA
size: once

CDR3: CASMDGGPGNTIYF
DNA: TGTGCCAGCATGGACGGGGGGCCTGGAAACACCATATATTTT
length: 14
V: TRBV2
J: TRBJ1-3
D: NA
size: once

CDR3: CASSSTQENYGYTF
DNA: TGCGCCAGCAGCTCAACACAGGAGAACTATGGCTACACCTTC
length: 14
V: TRBV5-1
J: TRBJ1-2
D: NA
size: NA

CDR3: CASSVDSTSNQPQHF
DNA: TGTGCCAGCAGCGTAGATAGTACGAGCAATCAGCCCCAGCATTTT
length: 15
V: TRBV9
J: TRBJ1-5
D: NA
size: NA

CDR3: CASRSGQGETQYF
DNA: TGCGCCAGCAGGTCCGGACAGGGGGAGACCCAGTACTTC
length: 13
V: TRBV5-1
J: TRBJ2-5
D: TRBD1
size: NA

CDR3: CASRTGTGGSYNEQFF
DNA: TGTGCCAGCAGAACCGGGACAGGGGGCTCCTACAATGAGCAGTTCTTC
length: 16
V: TRBV2
J: TRBJ2-1
D: TRBD1
size: NA

CDR3: CASSYSRDTMGEQYF
DNA: TGTGCCAGCAGTTACTCACGGGACACAATGGGCGAGCAGTACTTC
length: 15
V: TRBV6-6
J: TRBJ2-7
D: NA
size: NA

CDR3: CASGLDRMDIQYF
DNA: TGTGCCAGCGGATTGGACAGGATGGACATTCAGTACTTC
length: 13
V: TRBV7-8
J: TRBJ2-4
D: TRBD1
size: once

CDR3: CASSIVATGQVYNSPLHF
DNA: TGTGCCAGCAGTATCGTCGCGACAGGGCAGGTTTATAATTCACCCCTCCACTTT
length: 18
V: TRBV2
J: TRBJ1-6
D: TRBD1
size: once

CDR3: CASSQAVAGDSNTQYF
DNA: TGTGCCAGCAGCCAAGCAGTAGCGGGGGACTCAAACACGCAGTATTTT
length: 16
V: TRBV3-1/TRBV3-2
J: TRBJ2-3
D: TRBD2
size: NA

CDR3: CASSLGTAVSYGYTF
DNA: TGTGCCAGCAGCTTAGGGACCGCGGTTTCCTATGGCTACACCTTC
length: 15
V: TRBV13
J: TRBJ1-2
D: NA
size: NA

CDR3: CAINQQGNEQFF
DNA: TGTGCCATCAACCAACAGGGAAATGAGCAGTTCTTC
length: 12
V: TRBV10-3
J: TRBJ2-1
D: NA
size: once

CDR3: CASSYGGVYEQYF
DNA: TGTGCCAGCAGCTACGGGGGGGTCTACGAGCAGTACTTC
length: 13
V: TRBV7-6
J: TRBJ2-7
D: TRBD2
size: few

CDR3: CASSLWGGVQHF
DNA: TGTGCCAGCAGTTTATGGGGGGGAGTCCAGCATTTT
length: 12
V: TRBV27
J: TRBJ1-5
D: NA
size: NA

CDR3: CASSLSGSGANVLTF
DNA: TGTGCCAGCAGCCTCTCGGGCTCTGGGGCCAACGTCCTGACTTTC
length: 15
V: TRBV5-4
J: TRBJ2-6
D: NA
size: NA

CDR3: CASSIQGASNTEAFF
DNA: TGTGCCAGTAGTATACAGGGGGCCTCGAACACTGAAGCTTTCTTT
length: 15
V: TRBV19
J: TRBJ1-1
D: TRBD1
size: NA

CDR3: CASSPSPAGLAGAQETQYF
DNA: TGTGCCAGCAGCCCAAGCCCTGCGGGACTAGCGGGGGCCCAAGAGACCCAGTACTTC
length: 19
V: TRBV13
J: TRBJ2-5
D: TRBD2
size: few

CDR3: CASSPTGLAGHNEQFF
DNA: TGTGCCAGCAGCCCGACCGGACTAGCGGGCCACAATGAGCAGTTCTTC
length: 16
V: TRBV7-9
J: TRBJ2-1
D: TRBD2
size: NA

CDR3: CASSKTGQNTEAFF
DNA: TGTGCCAGCAGCAAAACAGGGCAGAACACTGAAGCTTTCTTT
length: 14
V: TRBV2
J: TRBJ1-1
D: NA
size: NA

CDR3: CASSYLKTGSEAFF
DNA: TGTGCCAGCAGTTACTTAAAGACAGGGTCTGAAGCTTTCTTT
length: 14
V: TRBV6-2/TRBV6-3
J: TRBJ1-1
D: TRBD1
size: NA

CDR3: CASSEGNYGYTF
DNA: TGTGCCAGCAGTGAGGGTAACTATGGCTACACCTTC
length: 12
V: TRBV12-3/TRBV12-4
J: TRBJ1-2
D: NA
size: NA

CDR3: CASSYSFGQGEAFF
DNA: TGTGCCAGCAGTTACTCGTTCGGGCAGGGTGAAGCTTTCTTT
length: 14
V: TRBV6-5
J: TRBJ1-1
D: NA
size: NA

CDR3: CAWARRRGDTEAFF
DNA: TGTGCCTGGGCGCGGCGGAGGGGCGACACTGAAGCTTTCTTT
length: 14
V: TRBV30
J: TRBJ1-1
D: NA
size: NA

CDR3: CASSGQGTSYNSPLHF
DNA: TGTGCCAGCAGCGGACAGGGGACCTCCTATAATTCACCCCTCCACTTT
length: 16
V: TRBV2
J: TRBJ1-6
D: TRBD1
size: NA

CDR3: CASSQFDRPNTEAFF
DNA: TGTGCCAGCAGCCAGTTCGACAGACCGAACACTGAAGCTTTCTTT
length: 15
V: TRBV3-1/TRBV3-2
J: TRBJ1-1
D: NA
size: NA

CDR3: CASSHREQGGNEKLFF
DNA: TGTGCCAGCAGCCACCGGGAACAGGGGGGGAATGAAAAACTGTTTTTT
length: 16
V: TRBV3-1/TRBV3-2
J: TRBJ1-4
D: TRBD1
size: NA

CDR3: CASSLGSGEQYF
DNA: TGCGCCAGCAGCTTGGGGTCCGGCGAGCAGTACTTC
length: 12
V: TRBV5-1
J: TRBJ2-7
D: NA
size: few

CDR3: CAASRTGDKNTEAFF
DNA: TGTGCCGCGTCTCGGACAGGGGATAAGAACACTGAAGCTTTCTTT
length: 15
V: TRBV19
J: TRBJ1-1
D: TRBD1
size: NA

CDR3: CASSVRGRTEAFF
DNA: TGTGCCAGTAGCGTTCGAGGGAGGACTGAAGCTTTCTTT
length: 13
V: TRBV19
J: TRBJ1-1
D: NA
size: once

CDR3: CSVGGTEAFF
DNA: TGCAGCGTTGGCGGCACTGAAGCTTTCTTT
length: 10
V: TRBV29-1
J: TRBJ1-1
D: NA
size: NA

CDR3: CASSGGLMAGNTIYF
DNA: TGCGCCAGCAGCGGCGGACTCATGGCGGGAAACACCATATATTTT
length: 15
V: TRBV5-1
J: TRBJ1-3
D: NA
size: few

CDR3: CASSGRQRSFLPTEAFF
DNA: TGTGCCAGCAGTGGCAGACAAAGGTCGTTTCTACCCACTGAAGCTTTCTTT
length: 17
V: TRBV2
J: TRBJ1-1
D: NA
size: NA

CDR3: CASSFGVAAPSYNEQFF
DNA: TGCGCCAGCAGCTTCGGGGTAGCGGCCCCTTCCTACAATGAGCAGTTCTTC
length: 17
V: TRBV5-1
J: TRBJ2-1
D: NA
size: NA

CDR3: CASCEGKGEQYF
DNA: TGTGCCAGCTGCGAGGGTAAAGGCGAGCAGTACTTC
length: 12
V: TRBV12-3/TRBV12-4
J: TRBJ2-7
D: NA
size: NA

CDR3: CAWSPLTGGIRDEQYF
DNA: TGTGCCTGGAGTCCTTTGACAGGGGGCATTAGGGACGAGCAGTACTTC
length: 16
V: TRBV30
J: TRBJ2-7
D: TRBD1
size: NA